This record looks at one T cell receptor beta chain sequence and its context. The record originates from a study of OX40 agonist ivuxolimab in advanced cancers. Assay: immunoSEQ multiplex PCR; the TCRdb copy retains only in-frame clones and omits some. The profile covers about 92,000 clones, with over 75% appearing a single time and around 0.32% taken by the ten largest. Germline values: CDR1 PRHDT, CDR2 FYEKMQ (reference sequence). The CDR3 is made up of 13 amino acids. V lost 5 bases, J lost 6 bases, and 14 bases lay in between. The source of this sequence is an adult with an advanced solid tumor such as melanoma, head and neck, liver or kidney cancer. The specimen comprised CD4+ or CD8+ T cells sorted from blood, sampled in a trial of the OX40 agonist ivuxolimab. The J gene is TRBJ2-7, the V gene TRBV13; the D gene is possibly TRBD1 (7 bases). Here the CDR3 reads CASSLRGVGEQYF. The CDR3 DNA sequence: TGTGCCAGCAGCCTCAGGGGGGTCGGCGAGCAGTACTTC.